The next 2 T cell receptor beta chains were all read from a single sample in a study of T cells after yellow fever vaccination. TCRdb analysed the 5' RACE reads with MiXCR anew, one entry per CDR3 protein. The data contain hundreds of thousands of distinct CDR3 sequences, 21% of them seen just once; the ten biggest clones take up less than 20%. The material was PBMCs, obtained approximately 22 days after the first yellow fever vaccination. All receptors derive from a man younger than 30 who received the YFV17D yellow fever vaccine.

This clonotype was observed a few times. The rearrangement uses TRBV6-1 and TRBJ1-1; no clear D. This CDR3 is 12 amino acids long. Germline V CDR1 and CDR2: MNHNS, SASEGT. Trimming shortened V by 4 bases and J by 5 bases, and 8 bases separated the two germline ends. The CDR3 DNA follows: TGTGCCAGCAGTGCCGGGAGGACTGAAGCTTTCTTT. Protein sequence: CASSAGRTEAFF.

V and J are TRBV7-8 and TRBJ2-2, with TRBD1 identical over 9 bases. Looked up from germline, CDR1 is SGHVS and CDR2 is FQNEAQ. The J segment lost 4 bases and the V segment lost 6 bases, leaving 6 bases of the junction unmatched. The CDR3 consists of 15 residues. For the CDR3, the DNA is TGTGCCAGCAGTCACAGGGGGCAGGTCACCGGGGAGCTGTTTTTT. It specifies CASSHRGQVTGELFF.